This T cell receptor beta chain stems from a study of blood T cell repertoires in COVID-19. As for the study in general: PBMCs, B-cell-depleted T cells, or T cells provided the cDNA or gDNA that made up the material.

The Seattle patients, enrolled during active infection, were followed longitudinally. Between the trimmed V and J ends, which lost 7 bases and 9 bases, there was a span of 13 bases. Germline values: CDR1 DFQATT, CDR2 SNEGSKA (reference sequence). The CDR3 contains 11 residues. In the source study's methods: Reference gene primer amplification yielded estimated nucleated cell counts. Measured with immunoSEQ multiplex PCR; TCRdb has only the in-frame clones, and not every one. D and trimming come from the DNA, and the V and J calls and clone size come from that table. This table has roughly 200,000 clones, roughly 79% appearing once.

This sequence joins TRBV20-1 and TRBJ2-1; D perhaps matches TRBD2 (5 bases). The sequenced sample was peripheral blood. The receptor was isolated from a woman between 40 and 55 years old with COVID-19, enrolled during active disease. The CDR3 coding sequence is TGCAGTGTAGAGCGGATGGGTGAGCAGTTCTTC. Residues: CSVERMGEQFF.